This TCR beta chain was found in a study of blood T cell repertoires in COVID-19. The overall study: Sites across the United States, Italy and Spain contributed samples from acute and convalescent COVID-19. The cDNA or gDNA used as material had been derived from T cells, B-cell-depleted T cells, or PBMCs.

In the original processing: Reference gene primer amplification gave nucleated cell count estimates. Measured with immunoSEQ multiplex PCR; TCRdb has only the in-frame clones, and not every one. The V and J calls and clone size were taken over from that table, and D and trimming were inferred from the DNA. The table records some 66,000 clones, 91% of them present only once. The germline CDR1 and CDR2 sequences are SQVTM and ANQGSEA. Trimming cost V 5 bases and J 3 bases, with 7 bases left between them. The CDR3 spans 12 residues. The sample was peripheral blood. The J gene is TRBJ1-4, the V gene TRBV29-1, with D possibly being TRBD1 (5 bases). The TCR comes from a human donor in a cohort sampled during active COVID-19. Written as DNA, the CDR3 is TGCAGCGTTTCCAGGGCTAATGAAAAACTGTTTTTT. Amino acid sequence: CSVSRANEKLFF.